This T cell receptor (beta chain) was identified during a study of blood T cells in healthy people across ages. On this clonotype itself: What it binds is not known.

CDR3 length equals 14 residues. J gave up 4 bases and V 2 bases, and 5 bases lay outside the gene matches. CDR1 MRHNA and CDR2 SNTAGT come from the germline V gene. Total RNA, at least 5 micrograms per sample, came from PBMCs. With a J-beta primer mix and a sample-barcoded 5' primer, a second PCR ran about 7 to 12 cycles. TCRdb re-analysed the 5' RACE reads in MiXCR, keeping a single row per CDR3 protein. The sample has fewer than 600,000 distinct CDR3 sequences; about 26% are singletons. Study findings and constraints: Long-lived donors had more naive CD4+ cells and higher diversity than aged donors.

The same data also contributed to another study, on T cells of mothers and their children. That work adds: Donation involved a few healthy Caucasian mothers and the six children that they had.

The receptor was derived from a boy younger than 10 in good health. This sequence joins TRBV6-4 and TRBJ2-7; 7 nucleotides line up with TRBD1. The sample taken for sequencing was blood. In nucleotides, the CDR3 is TGTGCCAGCAGTGACGGGTGGACAGGATACGAGCAGTACTTC. Protein product: CASSDGWTGYEQYF.